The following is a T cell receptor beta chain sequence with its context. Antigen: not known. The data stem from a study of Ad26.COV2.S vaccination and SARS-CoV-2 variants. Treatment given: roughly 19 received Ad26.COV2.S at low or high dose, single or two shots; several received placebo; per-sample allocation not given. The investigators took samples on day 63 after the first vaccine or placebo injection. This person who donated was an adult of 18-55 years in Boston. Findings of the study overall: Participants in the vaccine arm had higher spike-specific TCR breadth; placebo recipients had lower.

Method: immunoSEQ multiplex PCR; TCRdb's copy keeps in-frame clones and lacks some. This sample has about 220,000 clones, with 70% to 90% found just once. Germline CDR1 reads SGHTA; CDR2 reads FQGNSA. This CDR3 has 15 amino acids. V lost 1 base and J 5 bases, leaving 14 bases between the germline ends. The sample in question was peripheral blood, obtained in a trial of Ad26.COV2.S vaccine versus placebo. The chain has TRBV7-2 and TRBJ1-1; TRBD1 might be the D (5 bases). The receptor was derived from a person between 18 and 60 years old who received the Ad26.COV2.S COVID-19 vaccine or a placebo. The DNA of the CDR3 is TGTGCCAGCAGCTTAGTACCCAGGGAGGAGACTGAAGCTTTCTTT. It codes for CASSLVPREETEAFF.